This T cell receptor (beta chain) was sequenced during a study of cytomegalovirus exposure and HLA in healthy donors. The PCR made use of 60 Vbeta and 13 Jbeta primers. Study processing details: Around 80 million unique TCR beta chains, roughly 11 million of them shared, were counted by a later analysis. Data came from immunoSEQ multiplex PCR; TCRdb stores just in-frame clones and leaves some out. V and J calls and clone size follow that table, whereas D and trimming were derived from the DNA. The sample has around 94,000 clones, approximately 77% seen once. This CDR3 is 15 amino acids long. Trimming took 2 bases from V and 0 from J, leaving 11 bases between them. Germline CDR1 reads MGHDK; CDR2 reads SYGVNS.

The source is a woman aged 40 to 50 in good health and CMV-seronegative. The chain recombines TRBV25-1 with TRBJ2-7, with D possibly matching TRBD2 (6 bases). Source material: PBMCs. CDR3 loop: CASSETGGSSYEQYF. CDR3 DNA: TGTGCCAGCAGTGAAACAGGAGGGAGCTCCTACGAGCAGTACTTC.